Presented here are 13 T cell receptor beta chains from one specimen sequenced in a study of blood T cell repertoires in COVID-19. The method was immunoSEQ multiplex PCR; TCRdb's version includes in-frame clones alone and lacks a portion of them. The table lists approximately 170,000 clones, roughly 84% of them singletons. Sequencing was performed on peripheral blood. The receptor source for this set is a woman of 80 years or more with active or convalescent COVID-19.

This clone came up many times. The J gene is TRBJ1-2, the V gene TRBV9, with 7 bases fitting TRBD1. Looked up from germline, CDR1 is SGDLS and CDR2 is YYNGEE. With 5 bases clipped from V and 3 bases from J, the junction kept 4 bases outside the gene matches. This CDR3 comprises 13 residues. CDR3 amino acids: CASSLGQDYGYTF. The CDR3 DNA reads TGTGCCAGCAGTCTCGGACAGGACTATGGCTACACCTTC.

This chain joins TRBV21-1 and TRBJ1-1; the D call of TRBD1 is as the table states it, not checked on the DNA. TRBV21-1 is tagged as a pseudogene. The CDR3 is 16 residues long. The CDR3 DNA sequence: TGTGCCAGCAGCTCCCAGAGGACAGTTAGGAACACTGAAGCTTTCTTT. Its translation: CASSSQRTVRNTEAFF.

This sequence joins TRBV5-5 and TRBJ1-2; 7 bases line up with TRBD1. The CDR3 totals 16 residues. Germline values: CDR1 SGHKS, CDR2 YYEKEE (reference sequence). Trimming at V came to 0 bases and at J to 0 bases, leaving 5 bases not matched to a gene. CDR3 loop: CASSLAPGTANYGYTF. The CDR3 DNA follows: TGTGCCAGCAGCTTGGCCCCCGGGACAGCTAACTATGGCTACACCTTC.

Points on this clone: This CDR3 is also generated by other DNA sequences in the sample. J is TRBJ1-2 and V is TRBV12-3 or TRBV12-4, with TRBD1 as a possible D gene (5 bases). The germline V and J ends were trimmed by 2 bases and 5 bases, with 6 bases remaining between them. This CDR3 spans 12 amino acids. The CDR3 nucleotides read TGTGCCAGCAGTTTACGGGGGTATGGCTACACCTTC. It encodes CASSLRGYGYTF.

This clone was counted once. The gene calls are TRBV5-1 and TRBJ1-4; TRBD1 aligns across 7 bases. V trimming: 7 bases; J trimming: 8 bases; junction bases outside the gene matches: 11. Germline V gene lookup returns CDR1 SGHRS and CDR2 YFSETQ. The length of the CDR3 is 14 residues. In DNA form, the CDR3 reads TGCGCCAGCGGTCCGACCGGGACAGACGAAAAACTGTTTTTT. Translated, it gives CASGPTGTDEKLFF.

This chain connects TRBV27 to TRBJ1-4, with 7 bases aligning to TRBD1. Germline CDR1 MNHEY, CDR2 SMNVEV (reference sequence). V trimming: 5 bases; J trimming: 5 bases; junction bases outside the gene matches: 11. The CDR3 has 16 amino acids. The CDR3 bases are TGTGCCAGCAGTGAGGAGGGGGCCGCTGGGAATGAAAAACTGTTTTTT. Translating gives CASSEEGAAGNEKLFF.

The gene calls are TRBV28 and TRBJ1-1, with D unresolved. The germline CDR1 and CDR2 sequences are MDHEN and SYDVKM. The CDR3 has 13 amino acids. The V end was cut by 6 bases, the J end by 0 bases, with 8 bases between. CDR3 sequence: CASSRDMNTEAFF. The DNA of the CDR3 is TGTGCCAGCAGCCGCGACATGAACACTGAAGCTTTCTTT. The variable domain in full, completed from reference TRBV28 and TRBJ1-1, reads DVKVTQSSRYLVKRTGEKVFLECVQDMDHENMFWYRQDPGLGLRLIYFSYDVKMKEKGDIPEGYSVSREKKERFSLILESASTNQTSMYLCASSRDMNTEAFFGQGTRLTVV.

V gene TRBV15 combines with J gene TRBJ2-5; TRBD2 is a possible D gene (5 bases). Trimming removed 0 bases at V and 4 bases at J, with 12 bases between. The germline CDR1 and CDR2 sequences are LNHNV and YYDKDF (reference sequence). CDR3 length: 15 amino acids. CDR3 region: CATSRDREGTETQYF. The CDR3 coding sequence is TGTGCCACCAGCAGAGATCGAGAGGGCACAGAGACCCAGTACTTC.

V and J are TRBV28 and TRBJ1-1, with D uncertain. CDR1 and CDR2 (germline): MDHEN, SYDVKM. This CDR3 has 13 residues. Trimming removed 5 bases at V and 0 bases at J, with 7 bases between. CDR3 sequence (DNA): TGTGCCAGCAGTAGACTGCTGAACACTGAAGCTTTCTTT. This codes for CASSRLLNTEAFF.

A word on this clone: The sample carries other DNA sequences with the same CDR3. The CDR3 here is CASSERGEQFF. In DNA, the CDR3 is TGTGCCAGCAGTGAGCGGGGTGAGCAGTTCTTC. The V call is TRBV6-1, the J call TRBJ2-1; D may be TRBD2 (6 bases). Looked up from germline, CDR1 is MNHNS and CDR2 is SASEGT. Trimming shortened V by 3 bases and J by 9 bases, and 6 bases separated the two germline ends. The CDR3 runs 11 residues.

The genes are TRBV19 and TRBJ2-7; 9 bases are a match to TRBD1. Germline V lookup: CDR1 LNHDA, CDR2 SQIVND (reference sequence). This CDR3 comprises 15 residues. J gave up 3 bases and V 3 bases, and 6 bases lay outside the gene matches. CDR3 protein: CASSIQDRGFYEQYF. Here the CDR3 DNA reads TGTGCCAGTAGTATTCAGGACAGGGGTTTCTACGAGCAGTACTTC.

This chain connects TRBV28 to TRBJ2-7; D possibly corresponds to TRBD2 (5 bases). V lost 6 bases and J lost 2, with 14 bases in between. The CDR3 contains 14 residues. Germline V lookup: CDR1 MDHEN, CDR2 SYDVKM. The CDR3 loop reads CASRSSSWTYEQYF. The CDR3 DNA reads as TGTGCCAGCAGGTCTAGCTCCTGGACCTACGAGCAGTACTTC. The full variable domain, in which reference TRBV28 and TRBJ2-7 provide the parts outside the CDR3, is DVKVTQSSRYLVKRTGEKVFLECVQDMDHENMFWYRQDPGLGLRLIYFSYDVKMKEKGDIPEGYSVSREKKERFSLILESASTNQTSMYLCASRSSSWTYEQYFGPGTRLTVT.

For the CDR3, the DNA is TGTGCCAGCAGTTTAGGAACTAGCGGGCCGCGTGAGCAGTACTTC. This sequence encodes CASSLGTSGPREQYF. The chain carries TRBV28 and TRBJ2-7; 9 positions match TRBD2. The CDR3 length is 15 residues. CDR1 is MDHEN and CDR2 is SYDVKM in the germline V gene. J gave up 7 bases and V 2 bases, and 9 bases lay outside the gene matches.